The present entry profiles one T cell receptor beta chain with its context. These data originate in a study of blood T cell repertoires in COVID-19. Study-level information: Samples taken during acute and convalescent COVID-19 were collected in the United States, Italy and Spain. The analysed material was cDNA or gDNA that came from T cells, B-cell-depleted T cells, or PBMCs.

Method: immunoSEQ multiplex PCR; TCRdb's copy keeps in-frame clones and lacks some. The profile shows under 85,000 clones, 80% to 85% of them singletons. This CDR3 is built from 15 residues. The germline V gene has CDR1 MNHEY and CDR2 SMNVEV (reference sequence). With 3 bases removed from V and 0 bases from J, the gap between germline ends came to 6 bases. This receptor was identified in a human donor in a cohort sampled during active COVID-19. Sequencing was done on a sample of peripheral blood. The chain joins TRBV27 to TRBJ1-6; D gene ambiguous. The CDR3 bases are TGTGCCAGCAGTTTCGGGAGCTCCTATAATTCACCCCTCCACTTT. Protein: CASSFGSSYNSPLHF.